A single sample is the source of the 29 T cell receptor beta chains below, sequenced in a study of T cells after yellow fever vaccination. From the 5' RACE reads, TCRdb called clonotypes with MiXCR, one entry per CDR3 protein. The data hold 12,000 or so distinct CDR3 sequences, with 4.5% to 6% observed a single time. Specimen: PBMCs, either bulk or a sorted T-cell subset (CD4+, CD8+, memory, or dextramer-sorted; not recorded which), collected 45 days after the yellow fever booster vaccination. The receptors come from a man aged 25 to 40 who received the YFV17D yellow fever vaccine.

This clonotype was counted many times. The J gene is TRBJ1-1, the V gene TRBV18, with 8 bases that match TRBD1. The CDR3 length is 14 residues. Unmatched junction bases numbered 1, after V lost 3 bases and J lost 1 base. Per germline, CDR1 KGHSH and CDR2 LQKENI. The CDR3 DNA is TGTGCCAGCTCACCTGGGACAGGGAACACTGAAGCTTTCTTT. It codes for CASSPGTGNTEAFF.

In its sample, this clonotype was seen many times. The chain is built from TRBV7-2 and TRBJ2-1; a possible D gene is TRBD1 (7 bases). CDR3 length: 15 amino acids. The germline V and J ends were trimmed by 5 bases and 8 bases, with 19 bases remaining between them. Per germline, CDR1 SGHTA and CDR2 FQGNSA. The CDR3 here is CASSPRQGGVDEQFF. CDR3 in DNA: TGTGCCAGCAGCCCCCGGCAGGGGGGTGTGGATGAGCAGTTCTTC.

This clonotype was detected ten times or more. The V and J genes are TRBV10-3 and TRBJ1-3; TRBD1 might be the D (5 bases). V was clipped by 6 bases and J by 3 bases, with 15 bases between them. CDR3 length equals 15 residues. CDR1 is ENHRY and CDR2 is SYGVKD in the germline V gene. The CDR3 DNA sequence: TGTGCCATCAGGGGGACCCTGGACGGTGGAAACACCATATATTTT. It codes for CAIRGTLDGGNTIYF.

This clonotype was found a few times. V and J are TRBV5-6 and TRBJ2-5; 12 nucleotides agree with TRBD2. The CDR3 totals 17 residues. Germline assignment: CDR1 SGHDT and CDR2 YYEEEE. Germline trimming cut 2 bases from V and 2 bases from J; bases unmatched to any gene: 7. Here the CDR3 reads CASSFGGLAGGQETQYF. The CDR3 region has the DNA TGTGCCAGCAGCTTTGGCGGTCTAGCGGGAGGGCAAGAGACCCAGTACTTC.

This clonotype was seen many times. The chain's CDR3 is CASSTRWASGSYEQYF. DNA for the CDR3: TGTGCCAGCAGCACCCGGTGGGCTAGCGGGAGTTACGAGCAGTACTTC. The chain employs TRBV6-2 or TRBV6-3 and TRBJ2-7; TRBD2 aligns across 10 bases. This CDR3 contains 16 residues. CDR1 and CDR2 (germline): MNHEY, SVGEGT. J was trimmed by 4 bases and V by 6 bases; bases with no gene match: 12.

This clonotype appeared many times. The chain uses TRBV7-2 and TRBJ1-1, with D hard to call. In germline, CDR1 is SGHTA, CDR2 FQGNSA. Trimming cost V 4 bases and J 6 bases, with 15 bases left between them. The CDR3 length is 14 residues. In nucleotides, the CDR3 is TGTGCCAGCAGCTCCTTACCAGGTCAACCTGAAGCTTTCTTT. This codes for CASSSLPGQPEAFF.

At least ten counts were recorded for this clonotype. The chain is built from TRBV19 and TRBJ2-3; 9 nucleotides align to TRBD1. Germline CDR1 LNHDA, CDR2 SQIVND (reference sequence). Losses at the gene ends were 6 bases for V and 6 bases for J; bases not matched to a gene: 7. The CDR3 spans 14 residues. As DNA, the CDR3 is TGTGCCAGTAGGGCCGGACAGGGGAGGGATACGCAGTATTTT. This encodes CASRAGQGRDTQYF.

This clonotype was seen at least ten times. DNA of the CDR3: TGTGCCCCCATCGATGAGCAGTTCTTC. It encodes CAPIDEQFF. J is TRBJ2-1 and V is TRBV15; D uncertain. The V gene lost 11 bases and the J gene lost 8 bases, with 7 bases spanning the gap. This CDR3 has 9 residues. Germline V gives CDR1 LNHNV, CDR2 YYDKDF (reference sequence).

This clonotype has a count of ten or more. V and J are TRBV5-1 and TRBJ2-1; D remains ambiguous. The V and J ends lost 0 bases and 0 bases respectively, with 7 bases between them. The CDR3 covers 15 residues. CDR1 is SGHRS and CDR2 is YFSETQ in the germline V gene. In DNA form, the CDR3 reads TGCGCCAGCAGCTTGGGGGTGGGCTCCTACAATGAGCAGTTCTTC. This translates into CASSLGVGSYNEQFF.

This clonotype was observed at least ten times. This chain uses TRBV7-2 with TRBJ2-7; D tentatively fits TRBD1 or TRBD2 (5 bases each). V lost 5 bases to trimming and J lost 0 bases, with 14 bases between them. Germline CDR1 and CDR2: SGHTA and FQGNSA. CDR3 size: 15 residues. The CDR3 protein is CASSPMGRVSYEQYF. CDR3 sequence (DNA): TGTGCCAGCAGCCCAATGGGACGGGTCTCCTACGAGCAGTACTTC.

This clonotype was seen repeatedly, ten times or more. The chain employs TRBV30 and TRBJ2-7; D unclear. Germline-derived CDR1 and CDR2 are GTSNPN and SVGIG (reference sequence). V was pared by 0 bases and J by 1 base, with 13 bases between. The length of the CDR3 is 15 residues. As DNA, the CDR3 is TGTGCCTGGAGTGTACGAGGCCCATTGTCCTACGAGCAGTACTTC. Translated: CAWSVRGPLSYEQYF.

This clonotype was recorded at least ten times. CDR3: CSARRDSYNEQFF. As DNA, the CDR3 is TGCAGTGCTAGGCGGGACTCCTACAATGAGCAGTTCTTC. The chain combines TRBV20-1 with TRBJ2-1; D may be TRBD2 (6 bases). The V end lost 3 bases, the J end lost 0 bases, and 6 bases lay between the germline ends. This CDR3 region has 13 residues. Per germline, CDR1 DFQATT and CDR2 SNEGSKA (reference sequence).

The chain's CDR3 is CASSHRTGSQPQHF. The DNA of the CDR3 is TGTGCCAGCAGCCATAGGACAGGGTCTCAGCCCCAGCATTTT. The chain employs TRBV27 and TRBJ1-5; 8 bases line up with TRBD1. The CDR3 sequence is 14 residues long. The V segment lost 6 bases and the J segment 6 bases; nucleotides outside the gene matches: 7. CDR1 is MNHEY, CDR2 SMNVEV, per germline (reference sequence).

There are many counts of this clonotype. The chain joins TRBV12-3 or TRBV12-4 to TRBJ2-2; 8 positions match TRBD2. V dropped 7 bases and J dropped 6; count of bases not matched to a gene: 7. The CDR3 length is 14 residues. The CDR3 sequence: CASTRSGSPGELFF. DNA of the CDR3: TGTGCCAGCACCAGAAGCGGGAGCCCCGGGGAGCTGTTTTTT.

This clonotype appeared many times. The chain joins TRBV4-1 to TRBJ2-1, with D possibly being TRBD2 (6 bases). This CDR3 has 12 amino acids. Germline lookup yields CDR1 MGHRA and CDR2 YSYEKL. Trimming took off 8 bases at V and 5 bases at J, with 10 bases between the two ends. The chain's CDR3 is CASLGLNNEQFF. CDR3 nucleotide sequence: TGCGCCAGCTTGGGACTCAACAATGAGCAGTTCTTC.

The V gene is TRBV6-5, the J gene TRBJ1-1; D is uncertain. The CDR3 spans 14 residues. Germline V gives CDR1 MNHEY, CDR2 SVGAGI. The V gene lost 2 bases and the J gene lost 0 bases, with 7 bases spanning the gap. CDR3 protein: CASSYNTLNTEAFF. The DNA for the CDR3 is TGTGCCAGCAGTTACAACACTCTGAACACTGAAGCTTTCTTT.

This clonotype was seen many times. The chain employs TRBV9 and TRBJ2-1, with D uncertain. The CDR3 spans 16 residues. Trimming pared 3 bases from V and 0 bases from J, leaving 13 bases between. Germline CDR1 reads SGDLS; CDR2 reads YYNGEE. The CDR3 reads CASSAQGLSSYNEQFF. In nucleotides, the CDR3 is TGTGCCAGCAGCGCCCAAGGGCTGAGCTCCTACAATGAGCAGTTCTTC.

This clonotype was seen at least ten times. The chain combines TRBV2 with TRBJ2-3, with 10 bases matching TRBD1. Germline V gene lookup returns CDR1 SNHLY and CDR2 FYNNEI. V shed 6 bases, J shed 4 bases, and the junction held 4 bases outside the gene matches. This CDR3 is built from 14 residues. The CDR3 DNA reads TGTGCCAGCAGCGGACAGGGGGTGGCAGATACGCAGTATTTT. Encoded protein: CASSGQGVADTQYF.

At least ten counts were recorded for this clonotype. In DNA, the CDR3 is TGCGCCAGCAGCTTCAGACAGGCAACTAATGAAAAACTGTTTTTT. Its protein is CASSFRQATNEKLFF. The gene calls are TRBV5-1 and TRBJ1-4, with D possibly being TRBD1 (6 bases). V lost 2 bases and J lost 0, with 8 bases in between. This CDR3 is 15 amino acids long. Germline V gene data show CDR1 as SGHRS and CDR2 as YFSETQ. The full variable domain, completed using reference TRBV5-1 and TRBJ1-4, is KAGVTQTPRYLIKTRGQQVTLSCSPISGHRSVSWYQQTPGQGLQFLFEYFSETQRNKGNFPGRFSGRQFSNSRSEMNVSTLELGDSALYLCASSFRQATNEKLFFGSGTQLSVL.

There are many counts of this clonotype. The chain employs TRBV6-2 or TRBV6-3 and TRBJ2-2, with 9 nucleotides matching TRBD1. The CDR3 totals 16 residues. In germline, CDR1 is MNHEY, CDR2 SVGEGT. V lost 6 bases, J lost 6 bases, and 11 bases stayed unmatched. The CDR3: CASRSHRGRGAGELFF. The CDR3 DNA follows: TGTGCCAGCAGATCCCACAGGGGGCGTGGGGCCGGGGAGCTGTTTTTT.

This clonotype occurred many times. The chain recombines TRBV20-1 with TRBJ2-1; 9 nucleotides line up with TRBD2. Germline CDR1 is DFQATT and CDR2 is SNEGSKA (reference sequence). The trim removed 1 base at V and 5 bases at J, leaving 9 bases unmatched. The CDR3 covers 16 residues. CDR3 region: CSARGTLAGYHNEQFF. The CDR3 nucleotides are TGCAGTGCTAGAGGTACTCTAGCGGGATACCACAATGAGCAGTTCTTC.

The table lists this clonotype with many counts. The rearrangement uses TRBV29-1 and TRBJ1-4; D may be TRBD1 (6 bases). Germline lookup yields CDR1 SQVTM and CDR2 ANQGSEA. Trimming removed 6 bases at V and 5 bases at J, with 13 bases between. The CDR3 has 13 residues. CDR3 DNA: TGCAGCGTGTATGGACAGAAAAATGAAAAACTGTTTTTT. Translation: CSVYGQKNEKLFF. Full variable domain (rest looked up from reference TRBV29-1 and TRBJ1-4): SAVISQKPSRDICQRGTSLTIQCQVDSQVTMMFWYRQQPGQSLTLIATANQGSEATYESGFVIDKFPISRPNLTFSTLTVSNMSPEDSSIYLCSVYGQKNEKLFFGSGTQLSVL.

This clonotype was seen ten or more times. This chain joins TRBV7-9 and TRBJ2-1, with 9 bases matching TRBD2. This CDR3 has 16 amino acids. Per germline, CDR1 SEHNR and CDR2 FQNEAQ (reference sequence). With V trimmed by 5 bases and J by 4 bases, 9 bases remained unmatched. CDR3 region: CASSTDSGSVYNEQFF. The CDR3 nucleotides read TGTGCCAGCAGCACTGATAGCGGGAGTGTTTACAATGAGCAGTTCTTC. Full variable domain (outside the CDR3, taken from reference TRBV7-9 and TRBJ2-1): DTGVSQNPRHKITKRGQNVTFRCDPISEHNRLYWYRQTLGQGPEFLTYFQNEAQLEKSRLLSDRFSAERPKGSFSTLEIQRTEQGDSAMYLCASSTDSGSVYNEQFFGPGTRLTVL.

This clonotype was picked up many times. The chain has TRBV29-1 and TRBJ2-2; tentatively, D is TRBD1 (5 bases). Trimming shortened V by 4 bases and J by 3 bases, and 9 bases separated the two germline ends. The CDR3 is 13 amino acids. Germline V gives CDR1 SQVTM, CDR2 ANQGSEA. The chain's CDR3 is CSVGQGDTGELFF. Here the CDR3 DNA reads TGCAGCGTTGGCCAAGGGGACACCGGGGAGCTGTTTTTT.

This clonotype appeared many times. The rearrangement uses TRBV29-1 and TRBJ2-1, with D uncertain. Trimming took off 4 bases at V and 8 bases at J, with 12 bases between the two ends. The length of the CDR3 is 12 residues. In germline, CDR1 is SQVTM, CDR2 ANQGSEA. CDR3 protein: CSVAVTTHEQFF. CDR3 sequence (DNA): TGCAGCGTTGCGGTGACAACGCATGAGCAGTTCTTC.

This clonotype was recorded many times. The V and J genes are TRBV5-1 and TRBJ1-2; D not certain. V shed 0 bases and J shed 6 bases, with 21 bases lying between them. The CDR3 contains 17 residues. Germline CDR1 and CDR2: SGHRS and YFSETQ. This CDR3 reads CASSLEVTPPLADGYTF. The CDR3 DNA reads as TGCGCCAGCAGCTTGGAGGTGACGCCTCCCCTCGCAGATGGCTACACCTTC. Based on the CDR3 plus reference TRBV5-1 and TRBJ1-2, the full variable domain is KAGVTQTPRYLIKTRGQQVTLSCSPISGHRSVSWYQQTPGQGLQFLFEYFSETQRNKGNFPGRFSGRQFSNSRSEMNVSTLELGDSALYLCASSLEVTPPLADGYTFGSGTRLTVV.

This clonotype came up many times. The chain has TRBV20-1 and TRBJ2-3; a possible D gene is TRBD2 (5 bases). The V gene lost 4 bases and the J gene lost 0 bases, with 20 bases spanning the gap. This CDR3 is 17 amino acids long. From germline, CDR1 is DFQATT and CDR2 SNEGSKA (reference sequence). CDR3 bases: TGCAGTGCTATGGACCCTCTAACTAGTACTAGCACAGATACGCAGTATTTT. Its protein is CSAMDPLTSTSTDTQYF.

The V call is TRBV10-3, the J call TRBJ2-1; D is possibly TRBD2 (5 bases). The CDR3 length is 18 residues. Germline values: CDR1 ENHRY, CDR2 SYGVKD. Trimming shortened V by 5 bases and J by 1 base, and 21 bases separated the two germline ends. The CDR3: CAISPLLGAALSYNEQFF. The CDR3 DNA is TGTGCCATCAGTCCCCTCTTGGGAGCGGCTCTTTCCTACAATGAGCAGTTCTTC.

In its sample, this clonotype was seen many times. CDR3 DNA sequence: TGTGCTAGTGGTTTCAGTACTAGCGGGAGGGCCAACGAGCAGTACTTC. Translating gives CASGFSTSGRANEQYF. The rearrangement joins TRBV12-5 to TRBJ2-7; 13 bases are shared with TRBD2. The CDR3 extends over 16 amino acids. After removal of 3 bases from V and 5 bases from J, the junction contained 7 bases not matched to a gene. The germline gives CDR1 LGHNT, CDR2 FRNRAP.